These 22 T cell receptor beta chains were sequenced from one sample in a study of shared clonotypes between healthy human individuals. Generated by immunoSEQ multiplex PCR, the TCRdb table keeps only in-frame clones and is missing some. The data show 450,000 to 600,000 clones, with less than 85% seen just once and 10% to 15% held by the top ten. The sequencing sample was made of PBMCs. These receptors all stem from a woman aged 40 to 55 in good health. Some clones in this sample may be carry-over from other donors' samples.

This clone showed up many times. This chain links TRBV7-6 with TRBJ2-3; D is unclear. V gave up 5 bases and J gave up 6 bases, with 12 bases separating them. The germline gives CDR1 SGHVS, CDR2 FNYEAQ. The CDR3 length is 13 residues. CDR3 in amino acids: CASSIRTSDTQYF. The CDR3 bases are TGTGCCAGCAGCATCCGGACGTCTGATACGCAGTATTTT.

The chain recombines TRBV30 with TRBJ1-1; no reliable D call. V shed 3 bases and J shed 1 base, with 9 bases lying between them. Germline values: CDR1 GTSNPN, CDR2 SVGIG (reference sequence). The CDR3 sequence is 13 residues long. CDR3 bases: TGTGCCTGGAGGATGGACGGGAACACTGAAGCTTTCTTT. This gives the protein CAWRMDGNTEAFF.

There are a few counts of this clone. The rearrangement joins TRBV27 to TRBJ2-7; 9 nucleotides match TRBD2. V trimming: 7 bases; J trimming: 7 bases; junction bases outside the gene matches: 14. This CDR3 region has 15 residues. Germline CDR1 is MNHEY and CDR2 is SMNVEV (reference sequence). The CDR3 protein is CASTSWASGNNEQYF. Here the CDR3 DNA reads TGTGCCAGCACCTCATGGGCTAGCGGGAATAATGAGCAGTACTTC.

The chain joins TRBV30 to TRBJ1-4, with 7 bases lining up with TRBD1. Germline V gene lookup returns CDR1 GTSNPN and CDR2 SVGIG (reference sequence). V trimming: 1 base; J trimming: 7 bases; junction bases outside the gene matches: 15. The CDR3 spans 17 residues. The CDR3 sequence is CAWSDDRAGATGEKLFF. Written as DNA, the CDR3 is TGTGCCTGGAGTGACGACAGGGCGGGTGCAACGGGTGAAAAACTGTTTTTT.

The chain couples TRBV5-6 to TRBJ2-1, with 7 bases that match TRBD1. Germline values: CDR1 SGHDT, CDR2 YYEEEE. Unmatched junction bases numbered 5, after V lost 3 bases and J lost 2 bases. CDR3 length: 15 amino acids. The CDR3 bases are TGTGCCAGCAGCTGGGAGACAGGGACCTACAATGAGCAGTTCTTC. Translating gives CASSWETGTYNEQFF.

The V gene is TRBV19, the J gene TRBJ1-4; TRBD1 matches 7 bases. Germline loops: CDR1 LNHDA, CDR2 SQIVND (reference sequence). CDR3 length equals 14 residues. V lost 6 bases, J lost 3 bases, and 4 bases stayed unmatched. CDR3 in DNA: TGTGCCAGTAGCGGACAGGTCGCTAATGAAAAACTGTTTTTT. It is translated as CASSGQVANEKLFF.

V is TRBV9 and J is TRBJ2-2, with D unclear. CDR1 SGDLS and CDR2 YYNGEE come from the germline V gene. CDR3 size: 12 residues. The ends were cut back, 3 bases at V and 5 bases at J, with 5 bases in the middle. DNA of the CDR3: TGTGCCAGCAGCGAGGCGACCGGGGAGCTGTTTTTT. It translates to CASSEATGELFF.

This chain uses TRBV28 with TRBJ1-2; unclear D gene. The CDR3 runs to 11 residues. Germline lookup yields CDR1 MDHEN and CDR2 SYDVKM. V was cut by 8 bases and J by 2 bases, with 6 bases left in between. Here the CDR3 DNA reads TGTGCCAGCGTAGGAAACTATGGCTACACCTTC. Residues: CASVGNYGYTF.

The V call is TRBV7-2, the J call TRBJ1-1; no clear D gene. Trimming took 5 bases from V and 2 from J, leaving 18 bases between them. CDR3 length: 16 amino acids. CDR1 is SGHTA and CDR2 is FQGNSA in the germline V gene. The CDR3 sequence is CASSRALGLDNTEAFF. For the CDR3, the DNA is TGTGCCAGCAGCCGAGCCCTAGGGCTTGATAACACTGAAGCTTTCTTT.

This clone was seen more than once but under ten times. The chain combines TRBV7-8 with TRBJ2-5; D not resolved. Trimming took 3 bases from V and 5 from J, leaving 16 bases between them. This CDR3 has 15 residues. Germline lookup yields CDR1 SGHVS and CDR2 FQNEAQ. In DNA form, the CDR3 reads TGTGCCAGCAGCTTCCGAGGTCTGGAAACGGAGACCCAGTACTTC. Amino acid sequence: CASSFRGLETETQYF. The variable domain in full, completed from reference TRBV7-8 and TRBJ2-5, reads GAGVSQSPRYKVAKRGQDVALRCDPISGHVSLFWYQQALGQGPEFLTYFQNEAQLDKSGLPSDRFFAERPEGSVSTLKIQRTQQEDSAVYLCASSFRGLETETQYFGPGTRLLVL.

J is TRBJ1-5 and V is TRBV2; D unclear. Trimming removed 1 base from V and 4 bases from J, with 5 bases in between. The V gene's germline CDR1 is SNHLY and CDR2 FYNNEI. This CDR3 is 13 amino acids long. The DNA for the CDR3 is TGTGCCAGCAGTGAAGAAGAAAATCAGCCCCAGCATTTT. Translated, it gives CASSEEENQPQHF.

This chain connects TRBV13 to TRBJ1-1; no definite D call. Trimming cost V 1 base and J 0 bases, with 9 bases left between them. CDR3 length equals 15 residues. CDR1 and CDR2 (germline): PRHDT, FYEKMQ (reference sequence). The CDR3 here is CASSLDLGMNTEAFF. Written as DNA, the CDR3 is TGTGCCAGCAGCTTAGATCTCGGAATGAACACTGAAGCTTTCTTT.

V is TRBV19 and J is TRBJ1-2; 8 bases agree with TRBD1. Germline V gene sequence: CDR1 LNHDA, CDR2 SQIVND (reference sequence). The CDR3 runs 13 residues. V shed 7 bases, J shed 3 bases, and the junction held 4 bases outside the gene matches. The CDR3 DNA follows: TGTGCCAGTAAGACAGGGGACCACTATGGCTACACCTTC. It yields the protein CASKTGDHYGYTF. The variable domain in full, completed from reference TRBV19 and TRBJ1-2, reads DGGITQSPKYLFRKEGQNVTLSCEQNLNHDAMYWYRQDPGQGLRLIYYSQIVNDFQKGDIAEGYSVSREKKESFPLTVTSAQKNPTAFYLCASKTGDHYGYTFGSGTRLTVV.

Turning to this clone: This may be a read error, as it is one base from a much larger clone. Other DNA sequences in the same sample also yield this CDR3. The V call is TRBV4-3, the J call TRBJ2-1; 7 bases align to TRBD2. CDR3 length: 16 residues. The V segment lost 0 bases and the J segment 1 base; nucleotides outside the gene matches: 3. Germline assignment: CDR1 LGHNA and CDR2 YSLEER. CDR3 sequence: CASSQDRAGSYNEQFF. For the CDR3, the DNA is TGCGCCAGCAGCCAAGATCGAGCGGGATCCTACAATGAGCAGTTCTTC.

The rearrangement joins TRBV7-2 to TRBJ1-2, with 7 bases fitting TRBD1. The CDR3 is 14 amino acids. Germline-derived CDR1 and CDR2 are SGHTA and FQGNSA. V trimming: 7 bases; J trimming: 9 bases; junction bases outside the gene matches: 14. CDR3 coding DNA: TGTGCCAGCAAGTACTCTTTAACAGGGGCGAGCTACACCTTC. It is translated as CASKYSLTGASYTF.

This chain joins TRBV7-2 and TRBJ2-1; D is ambiguous. Trimming removed 3 bases from V and 9 bases from J, with 6 bases in between. Per the germline V gene, CDR1 is SGHTA and CDR2 is FQGNSA. This CDR3 contains 11 residues. The CDR3: CASSFLGEQFF. The DNA for the CDR3 is TGTGCCAGCAGCTTTCTAGGTGAGCAGTTCTTC. The whole variable domain, remainder taken from reference TRBV7-2 and TRBJ2-1, is GAGVSQSPSNKVTEKGKDVELRCDPISGHTALYWYRQSLGQGLEFLIYFQGNSAPDKSGLPSDRFSAERTGGSVSTLTIQRTQQEDSAVYLCASSFLGEQFFGPGTRLTVL.

This chain uses TRBV10-2 with TRBJ1-5; D ambiguous. V dropped 0 bases and J dropped 4 bases, with 10 bases sitting between them. CDR3 length equals 15 residues. The V gene's germline CDR1 is WSHSY and CDR2 SAAADI. The CDR3 DNA follows: TGCGCCAGCAGTGAGTCGCCTCGGGGTAATCAGCCCCAGCATTTT. This sequence encodes CASSESPRGNQPQHF.

V and J are TRBV5-1 and TRBJ2-2; D unclear. Germline lookup yields CDR1 SGHRS and CDR2 YFSETQ. V was pared by 1 base and J by 4 bases, with 14 bases between. The CDR3 totals 16 residues. In nucleotides, the CDR3 is TGCGCCAGCAGCTTGCCTTTCCCGCAACCCACCGGGGAGCTGTTTTTT. It specifies CASSLPFPQPTGELFF.

The chain's CDR3 is CASSLEVYGRAGGTQYF. The DNA for the CDR3 is TGTGCCAGCAGTTTAGAGGTATACGGGAGGGCCGGGGGTACGCAGTATTTT. The chain couples TRBV28 to TRBJ2-3; 8 nucleotides line up with TRBD2. Germline assignment: CDR1 MDHEN and CDR2 SYDVKM. J lost 8 bases, V lost 2 bases, and 15 bases had no gene match. This CDR3 contains 17 residues.

The chain combines TRBV7-8 with TRBJ2-3; 8 bases line up with TRBD2. The CDR3 has 13 residues. V lost 8 bases and J lost 5; bases outside the gene matches: 6. Per the germline V gene, CDR1 is SGHVS and CDR2 is FQNEAQ. The CDR3 DNA sequence: TGTGCCAGCGCCGTAGCGGGGATAGATACGCAGTATTTT. Translated, it gives CASAVAGIDTQYF.

The DNA of the CDR3 is TGTGCCATCCTCGAGTGGGGCACAGATACGCAGTATTTT. This translates into CAILEWGTDTQYF. The chain joins TRBV10-3 to TRBJ2-3; D is unclear. Germline V gene data show CDR1 as ENHRY and CDR2 as SYGVKD. The CDR3 runs 13 residues. The V and J ends lost 8 bases and 1 base respectively, with 10 bases between them.

This clone occurred a few times. The same CDR3 is also encoded by other DNA sequences in this sample. CDR3 DNA sequence: TGCGCCAGCAGCTTGGGCTACGAGCAGTACTTC. Translated, it gives CASSLGYEQYF. V gene TRBV5-1 combines with J gene TRBJ2-7; D uncertain. The germline gives CDR1 SGHRS, CDR2 YFSETQ. CDR3 size: 11 residues. V gave up 0 bases and J gave up 3 bases, with 1 base separating them.